This TCR beta chain stems from a study of blood T cells in healthy people across ages. Then a second PCR, running roughly 7 to 11 cycles, was carried out with a sample-barcoded 5' primer and a J-beta primer mix. One entry per CDR3 protein, called by TCRdb with MiXCR from the 5' RACE reads. Among about 1.8 million distinct CDR3 sequences listed, about 50% were seen once. The CDR3 spans 16 residues. J was trimmed by 4 bases and V by 5 bases; bases with no gene match: 13. In germline, CDR1 is MGHDK, CDR2 SYGVNS. This clonotype was seen only once. This receptor was identified in a woman aged 40 to 49 in good health. The chain combines TRBV25-1 with TRBJ1-2, with 7 bases fitting TRBD1. Sequencing input: blood. The DNA of the CDR3 is TGTGCCAGCAGTAGTTTAGAGGGGGCACTTCTCTATGGCTACACCTTC. This gives the protein CASSSLEGALLYGYTF.